This T cell receptor beta chain was retrieved from a study of Ad26.COV2.S vaccination and SARS-CoV-2 variants. Comment on this clone: Its target is not known.

CDR3 length: 13 amino acids. CDR1 is SGHTA, CDR2 FQGNSA, per germline. V was trimmed by 8 bases and J by 0 bases, leaving 10 bases between them. Study-wide findings and caveats: Substantial breadth was reportedly displayed by spike-specific CD8+ and CD4+ T cell responses after vaccination. Researchers cautioned that TCR breadth and depth analyses may have underestimated total T cell responses.

Some clones are missing from TCRdb's copy, which holds only in-frame ones; the method was immunoSEQ multiplex PCR. Of 300,000 to 400,000 clones detected, about 90% appear once; the ten largest clones hold about 5%. Treatment defined: some 19 received Ad26.COV2.S at low or high dose, single or two shots; 5 received placebo; per-sample allocation not given. The samples were gathered on day 63 after the first injection of vaccine or placebo. An Ad26 vector was used to express Wuhan-strain SARS-CoV-2 spike as the vaccine. Sequencing was performed on peripheral blood, taken in a trial of Ad26.COV2.S vaccine versus placebo. The chain couples TRBV7-2 to TRBJ1-1, with a tentative D call TRBD1 (6 bases). The TCR was taken from a person between 18 and 60 years old who received the Ad26.COV2.S COVID-19 vaccine or a placebo. The CDR3 region has the DNA TGTGCCAGCGGAGGACAGCTGAACACTGAAGCTTTCTTT. Protein: CASGGQLNTEAFF. Complete variable domain (other parts from reference TRBV7-2 and TRBJ1-1): GAGVSQSPSNKVTEKGKDVELRCDPISGHTALYWYRQSLGQGLEFLIYFQGNSAPDKSGLPSDRFSAERTGGSVSTLTIQRTQQEDSAVYLCASGGQLNTEAFFGQGTRLTVV.